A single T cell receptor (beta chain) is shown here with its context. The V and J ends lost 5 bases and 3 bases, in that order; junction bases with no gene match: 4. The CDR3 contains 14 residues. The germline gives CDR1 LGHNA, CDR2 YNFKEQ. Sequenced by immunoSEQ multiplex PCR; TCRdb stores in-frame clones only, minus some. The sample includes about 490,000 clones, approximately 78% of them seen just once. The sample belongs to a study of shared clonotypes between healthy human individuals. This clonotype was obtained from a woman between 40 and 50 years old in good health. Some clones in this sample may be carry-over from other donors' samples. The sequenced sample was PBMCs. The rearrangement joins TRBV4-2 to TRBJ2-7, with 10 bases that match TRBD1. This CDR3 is CASSGDRGGYEQYF. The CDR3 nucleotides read TGTGCCAGCAGCGGGGACAGGGGAGGCTACGAGCAGTACTTC.